There are many counts of the clone carrying this T cell receptor (beta chain). The antigen remains unidentified. Molecules of cDNA were individually given unique molecular identifiers that were attached to them. TCRdb ran MiXCR on the 5' RACE reads and lists one entry per CDR3 protein. The profile shows about 30,000 distinct CDR3 sequences, around 4.2% of them singletons. These data are taken from a study of early T cells in non-severe SARS-CoV-2 infection. Study details: RNA in bulk from unsorted whole blood was sequenced, and chains were unpaired. Findings and caveats of the study: VDJdb-based annotation leaned toward anti-spike CD8 responses and missed private and CD4 specificities.

CDR1 is DFQATT, CDR2 SNEGSKA, per germline (reference sequence). The CDR3 is 13 residues long. V lost 0 bases and J 9 bases, leaving 12 bases between the germline ends. The sequenced material came from whole blood. The gene calls are TRBV20-1 and TRBJ1-5; D gene unclear. This TCR came from an adult who was a healthcare worker with PCR-confirmed SARS-CoV-2 infection or an uninfected control (not recorded which). The CDR3 region is CSARDYPGGPQHF. DNA of the CDR3: TGCAGTGCTAGAGATTATCCGGGTGGGCCCCAGCATTTT.